Listed here are 18 T cell receptor beta chains from one sample, sequenced in a study of cytomegalovirus exposure and HLA in healthy donors. With 60 Vbeta and 13 Jbeta primers, the PCR was carried out. Method: immunoSEQ multiplex PCR; TCRdb's copy keeps in-frame clones and lacks some. The repertoire holds around 140,000 clones, around 80% seen once, with roughly 2.4% in the top ten. Sequenced: PBMCs. All receptors derive from a man aged 50 to 59 in good health and CMV-seronegative.

J is TRBJ1-5 and V is TRBV28, with 8 bases lining up with TRBD1. The CDR3 is 15 amino acids. The V and J ends lost 7 bases and 3 bases, in that order; junction bases with no gene match: 8. Germline CDR1 MDHEN, CDR2 SYDVKM. The CDR3 DNA reads TGTGCCAGCATTTCGGACAGGGTCGACAATCAGCCCCAGCATTTT. This sequence encodes CASISDRVDNQPQHF.

V is TRBV27 and J is TRBJ2-1; 8 bases agree with TRBD2. The CDR3 loop spans 14 amino acids. Trimming took 6 bases from V and 2 from J; bases not matched to a gene: 3. CDR1 MNHEY and CDR2 SMNVEV come from the germline V gene (reference sequence). This CDR3 reads CASRTGGPYNEQFF. The CDR3, as DNA: TGTGCCAGCAGGACGGGGGGGCCCTACAATGAGCAGTTCTTC.

Within the sample, this clone is medium-sized. V gene TRBV7-8 combines with J gene TRBJ1-1, with D possibly matching TRBD1 (5 bases). This CDR3 has 15 amino acids. Between the trimmed V and J ends, which lost 1 base and 1 base, there was a span of 10 bases. CDR1 is SGHVS, CDR2 FQNEAQ, per germline. As DNA, the CDR3 is TGTGCCAGCAGCTTAGTTTTAGGGGAGAACACTGAAGCTTTCTTT. Protein sequence: CASSLVLGENTEAFF.

The rearrangement uses TRBV27 and TRBJ1-5; D perhaps matches TRBD1 (6 bases). CDR3 length: 13 amino acids. Germline CDR1 MNHEY, CDR2 SMNVEV (reference sequence). The V and J ends lost 8 bases and 6 bases respectively, with 14 bases between them. Written as DNA, the CDR3 is TGTGCCAGCGCGAACAACAGGGTTCAGCCCCAGCATTTT. Its protein is CASANNRVQPQHF.

This chain's CDR3 is CASSLDRGLEGYTF. CDR3 DNA sequence: TGTGCCAGCAGTTTGGACAGGGGTCTGGAAGGCTACACCTTC. The rearrangement links TRBV6-5 to TRBJ1-2, with 9 bases fitting TRBD1. V was clipped by 4 bases and J by 8 bases; unmatched bases: 8. The length of the CDR3 is 14 residues. In germline, CDR1 is MNHEY, CDR2 SVGAGI.

The chain couples TRBV7-9 to TRBJ1-1; D uncertain. CDR1 and CDR2 from the germline V gene are SEHNR and FQNEAQ (reference sequence). Trimming left V 1 base short and J 1 base short, with 10 bases between. The CDR3 contains 15 residues. CDR3 nucleotides: TGTGCCAGCAGCTTAGGTTTGGGAGAGAACACTGAAGCTTTCTTT. Translated: CASSLGLGENTEAFF.

The chain employs TRBV29-1 and TRBJ2-2; D perhaps matches TRBD1 (6 bases). Germline V gene lookup returns CDR1 SQVTM and CDR2 ANQGSEA. The V gene lost 7 bases and the J gene lost 5 bases, with 11 bases spanning the gap. This CDR3 region has 12 residues. The CDR3 DNA reads TGCAGCGCCCCGGACAGTACCGGGGAGCTGTTTTTT. This gives the protein CSAPDSTGELFF.

The chain recombines TRBV7-3 with TRBJ2-1; 11 bases are shared with TRBD2. This CDR3 comprises 17 residues. Trimming took 0 bases from V and 5 from J; bases not matched to a gene: 6. Germline V gene lookup returns CDR1 SGHTA and CDR2 FQGTGA. This CDR3 reads CASSLTPLGLADNEQFF. In DNA, the CDR3 is TGTGCCAGCAGCTTAACCCCCCTGGGACTAGCGGACAATGAGCAGTTCTTC. The full variable domain, its missing parts supplied by reference TRBV7-3 and TRBJ2-1, is GAGVSQTPSNKVTEKGKYVELRCDPISGHTALYWYRQSLGQGPEFLIYFQGTGAADDSGLPNDRFFAVRPEGSVSTLKIQRTERGDSAVYLCASSLTPLGLADNEQFFGPGTRLTVL.

This rearrangement joins TRBV2 to TRBJ1-1; D ambiguous. The CDR3 length is 13 residues. Trimming stripped 3 bases from V and 4 bases from J, with 9 bases between. CDR1 and CDR2 from the germline V gene are SNHLY and FYNNEI. The CDR3: CASSDQVGTEAFF. The DNA for the CDR3 is TGTGCCAGCAGTGATCAGGTAGGCACTGAAGCTTTCTTT.

V usage is TRBV29-1 and J usage is TRBJ2-1; 12 nucleotides agree with TRBD2. Trimming at V came to 5 bases and at J to 9 bases, leaving 14 bases not matched to a gene. In germline, CDR1 is SQVTM, CDR2 ANQGSEA. CDR3 length equals 16 residues. CDR3 amino acids: CSVYPSGGGVGAEQFF. The CDR3 region has the DNA TGCAGCGTTTACCCTAGCGGGGGGGGCGTGGGGGCTGAGCAGTTCTTC.

The chain couples TRBV10-2 to TRBJ1-5; D remains ambiguous. V lost 0 bases and J 2 bases, leaving 5 bases between the germline ends. The CDR3 is made up of 14 amino acids. CDR1 WSHSY and CDR2 SAAADI come from the germline V gene. The CDR3 nucleotides read TGCGCCAGCAGTGAGTCCATAGGCAATCAGCCCCAGCATTTT. Its protein product is CASSESIGNQPQHF.

The chain recombines TRBV10-2 with TRBJ2-2; D perhaps matches TRBD2 (5 bases). This CDR3 region has 14 residues. The germline V gene encodes CDR1 WSHSY and CDR2 SAAADI. V lost 6 bases to trimming and J lost 4 bases, with 12 bases between them. The CDR3 DNA reads TGCGCCAGCAGCGCCTTGGACTCCACCGGGGAGCTGTTTTTT. It translates to CASSALDSTGELFF.

In its sample, this clone was seen once. The V gene is TRBV18, the J gene TRBJ1-2; D unclear. V lost 2 bases to trimming and J lost 7 bases, with 5 bases between them. Per germline, CDR1 KGHSH and CDR2 LQKENI. The CDR3 is 11 residues long. DNA for the CDR3: TGTGCCAGCTCACCAATCGTTGGCTACACCTTC. Protein sequence: CASSPIVGYTF.

This chain joins TRBV9 and TRBJ2-5; D may be TRBD1 (5 bases). Germline CDR1 is SGDLS and CDR2 is YYNGEE. With 3 bases removed from V and 1 base from J, the gap between germline ends came to 13 bases. This CDR3 spans 15 amino acids. The CDR3 DNA follows: TGTGCCAGCAGCGCCTACAGGACACCCCAAGAGACCCAGTACTTC. This translates into CASSAYRTPQETQYF.

This clone was found a few times. V gene TRBV2 combines with J gene TRBJ2-5; D might be TRBD1 (5 bases). Germline V gene lookup returns CDR1 SNHLY and CDR2 FYNNEI. The V end was cut by 6 bases, the J end by 3 bases, with 8 bases between. This CDR3 is built from 12 residues. The CDR3 nucleotides are TGTGCCAGCAGAAGGGGCAAAGAGACCCAGTACTTC. Translation gives CASRRGKETQYF.

This sequence joins TRBV5-1 and TRBJ2-7; no clear D. V lost 4 bases and J lost 7, with 12 bases in between. CDR3 length: 12 residues. CDR1 SGHRS and CDR2 YFSETQ come from the germline V gene. The CDR3 here is CASSRSREEQYF. CDR3 in DNA: TGCGCCAGCAGCAGATCGAGAGAAGAGCAGTACTTC.

The V and J genes are TRBV4-2 and TRBJ1-4; 8 nucleotides match TRBD1. After removal of 6 bases from V and 10 bases from J, the junction contained 7 bases not matched to a gene. Germline CDR1 LGHNA, CDR2 YNFKEQ. This CDR3 has 13 residues. CDR3 amino acids: CASRGQGGGKLFF. The DNA of the CDR3 is TGTGCCAGCAGAGGACAGGGCGGGGGAAAACTGTTTTTT.

J is TRBJ2-7 and V is TRBV6-6; D not certain. The CDR3 totals 14 residues. The germline V gene encodes CDR1 MNHNY and CDR2 SVGAGI (reference sequence). Trimming shortened V by 0 bases and J by 1 base, and 7 bases separated the two germline ends. CDR3 region: CASSYSGSSYEQYF. As DNA, the CDR3 is TGTGCCAGCAGTTACTCGGGCAGTTCCTACGAGCAGTACTTC.